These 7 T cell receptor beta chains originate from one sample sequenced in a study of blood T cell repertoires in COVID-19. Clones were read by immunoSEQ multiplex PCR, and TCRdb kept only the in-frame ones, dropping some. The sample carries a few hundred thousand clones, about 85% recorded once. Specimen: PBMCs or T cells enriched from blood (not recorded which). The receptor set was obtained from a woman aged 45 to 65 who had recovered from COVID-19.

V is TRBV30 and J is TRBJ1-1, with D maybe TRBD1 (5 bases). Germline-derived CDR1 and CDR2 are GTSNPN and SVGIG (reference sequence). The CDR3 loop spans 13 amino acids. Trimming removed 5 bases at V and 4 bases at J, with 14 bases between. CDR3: CAWGRQLLTEAFF. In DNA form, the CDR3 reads TGTGCCTGGGGGAGACAGTTACTCACTGAAGCTTTCTTT.

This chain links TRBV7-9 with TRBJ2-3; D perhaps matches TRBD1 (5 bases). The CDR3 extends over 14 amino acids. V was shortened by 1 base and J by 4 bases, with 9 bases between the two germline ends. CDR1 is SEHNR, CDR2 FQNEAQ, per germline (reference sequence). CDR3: CASSLEGAADTQYF. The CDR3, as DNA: TGTGCCAGCAGCTTAGAAGGGGCAGCAGATACGCAGTATTTT.

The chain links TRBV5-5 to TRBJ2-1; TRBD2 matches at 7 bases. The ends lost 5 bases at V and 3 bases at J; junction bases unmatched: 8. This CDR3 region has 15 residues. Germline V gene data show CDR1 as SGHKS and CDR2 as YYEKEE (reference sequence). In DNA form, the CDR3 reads TGTGCCAGCAGAACGGGCGGGAGCTTCTACAATGAGCAGTTCTTC. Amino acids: CASRTGGSFYNEQFF. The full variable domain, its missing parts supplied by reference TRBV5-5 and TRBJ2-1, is DAGVTQSPTHLIKTRGQQVTLRCSPISGHKSVSWYQQVLGQGPQFIFQYYEKEERGRGNFPDRFSARQFPNYSSELNVNALLLGDSALYLCASRTGGSFYNEQFFGPGTRLTVL.

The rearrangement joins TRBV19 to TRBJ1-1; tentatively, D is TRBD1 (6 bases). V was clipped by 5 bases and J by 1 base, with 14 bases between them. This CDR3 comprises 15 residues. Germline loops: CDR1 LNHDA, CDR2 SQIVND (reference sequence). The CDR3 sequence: CASSPPNRENTEAFF. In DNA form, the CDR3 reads TGTGCCAGTAGTCCACCGAACAGGGAGAACACTGAAGCTTTCTTT.

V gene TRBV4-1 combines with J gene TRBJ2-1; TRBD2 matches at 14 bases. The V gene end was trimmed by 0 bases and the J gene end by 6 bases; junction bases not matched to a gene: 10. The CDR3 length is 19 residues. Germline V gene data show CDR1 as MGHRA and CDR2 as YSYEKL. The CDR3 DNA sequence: TGCGCCAGCAGCCAAGATATAGAGACTAGCGGGAGGGCTTTCAATGAGCAGTTCTTC. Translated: CASSQDIETSGRAFNEQFF.

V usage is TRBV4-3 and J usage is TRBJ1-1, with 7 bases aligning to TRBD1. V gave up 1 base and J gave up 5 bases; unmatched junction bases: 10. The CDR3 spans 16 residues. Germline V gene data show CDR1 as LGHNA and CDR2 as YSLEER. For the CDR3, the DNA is TGCGCCAGCAGCCAAGGAAGACAGGGACGGCGGACTGAAGCTTTCTTT. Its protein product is CASSQGRQGRRTEAFF.

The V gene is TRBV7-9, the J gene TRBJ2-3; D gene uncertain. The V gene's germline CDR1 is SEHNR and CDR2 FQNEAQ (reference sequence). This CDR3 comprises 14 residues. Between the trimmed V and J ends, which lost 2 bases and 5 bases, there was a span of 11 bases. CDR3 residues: CASSLSVRGDTQYF. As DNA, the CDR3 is TGTGCCAGCAGCTTAAGCGTCCGTGGAGATACGCAGTATTTT.